This TCR beta chain was sequenced for a study of control samples from healthy donors and cancer patients. This clone has a single count. Clones were sequenced by immunoSEQ multiplex PCR, and TCRdb holds only the in-frame ones, with some missing. The data contain 200,000 to 250,000 clones, roughly 94% of them seen just once; the ten biggest clones take up approximately 1.6%. The clonotype comes from a man aged 50 or older in good health. The sample taken for sequencing was blood.

CDR3 protein: CASERGAEAFF. DNA for the CDR3: TGTGCCAGCGAAAGGGGGGCTGAAGCTTTCTTT. The V gene is TRBV6-5, the J gene TRBJ1-1; D possibly corresponds to TRBD1 (6 bases). Germline-derived CDR1 and CDR2 are MNHEY and SVGAGI. Deletions cut 8 bases from V and 6 bases from J, with 10 bases between. The CDR3 has 11 amino acids.